Sequencing of this TCR beta chain was carried out in a study of CD4 T cells in relation to SARS-CoV-2 and coronaviruses. Turning to the study itself: TCR beta CDR3s were sequenced after roughly eleven-day antigen culture of PBMCs. Findings of the study overall: Roughly 69% of donors had memory CD4+ clonotypes crossrecognizing SARS-CoV-2 and common cold coronavirus spike.

Germline CDR1 reads MNHEY; CDR2 reads SMNVEV (reference sequence). V was clipped by 5 bases and J by 10 bases; unmatched bases: 7. The CDR3 runs to 12 residues. Here immunoSEQ multiplex PCR was the method, and the copy in TCRdb shows in-frame clones only, minus some. The data hold roughly 20,000 clones, with about three quarters observed a single time. This clone was detected once. The target antigen is unknown. The unexposed donors gave CD4+ T cells in about 2011-2018, prior to COVID-19. After ten to eleven days of culture, CD4+ T cells were isolated. On days 3 and 7, cultures got half fresh IL-2 medium.

The specimen sequenced was CD4+ T cells from PBMCs, cultured in vitro. The chain recombines TRBV27 with TRBJ1-2, with 7 bases matching TRBD1. This receptor was taken from a human donor in good health. The CDR3 loop reads CASSTNDRAYTF. The CDR3 DNA is TGTGCCAGCAGTACGAACGACAGGGCCTACACCTTC.